These 22 T cell receptor beta chains originate from one sample sequenced in a study of blood T cell repertoires in COVID-19. Profiling relied on immunoSEQ multiplex PCR, and the TCRdb table lists in-frame clones only, not all of them. The table shows 230,000 or so clones, with about 88% occurring only once. Sequences were obtained from peripheral blood. These receptors were taken from a woman between 40 and 55 years old who had recovered from COVID-19.

The J gene is TRBJ1-1, the V gene TRBV28; 8 nucleotides match TRBD1. Germline V gene data show CDR1 as MDHEN and CDR2 as SYDVKM. The trim removed 1 base at V and 5 bases at J, leaving 3 bases unmatched. The length of the CDR3 is 14 residues. Here the CDR3 reads CASSLSYRGTEAFF. CDR3 bases: TGTGCCAGCAGTTTATCGTACAGGGGGACTGAAGCTTTCTTT.

The table lists this clone with a count of one. The rearrangement links TRBV12-3 or TRBV12-4 to TRBJ1-5; 7 nucleotides match TRBD1. V shed 1 base and J 15 bases; nucleotides not matched to a gene: 9. The CDR3 loop spans 13 amino acids. The CDR3 sequence: CASSLEPTGVGHF. The CDR3 DNA is TGTGCCAGCAGTTTAGAACCTACAGGGGTCGGGCATTTT.

The chain combines TRBV5-1 with TRBJ2-1; a weak D match, TRBD1 (6 bases). The CDR3 is 15 amino acids. The germline V and J ends were trimmed by 8 bases and 0 bases, with 15 bases remaining between them. Germline-derived CDR1 and CDR2 are SGHRS and YFSETQ. Here the CDR3 reads CASRWGQSSYNEQFF. For the CDR3, the DNA is TGCGCCAGTCGGTGGGGGCAGAGCTCCTACAATGAGCAGTTCTTC. The variable domain in full, completed from reference TRBV5-1 and TRBJ2-1, reads KAGVTQTPRYLIKTRGQQVTLSCSPISGHRSVSWYQQTPGQGLQFLFEYFSETQRNKGNFPGRFSGRQFSNSRSEMNVSTLELGDSALYLCASRWGQSSYNEQFFGPGTRLTVL.

DNA of the CDR3: TGTGCCAGCAGCTTCGGGGAGAATCAGCCCCAGCATTTT. It translates to CASSFGENQPQHF. V usage is TRBV11-2 and J usage is TRBJ1-5; D gene uncertain. Trimming stripped 3 bases from V and 4 bases from J, with 7 bases between. CDR1 and CDR2 (germline): SGHAT, FQNNGV. The CDR3 is 13 residues long.

The V gene is TRBV6-2 or TRBV6-3, the J gene TRBJ2-3, with 10 bases fitting TRBD2. This CDR3 has 18 residues. Trimming took 5 bases from V and 4 from J; bases not matched to a gene: 15. Germline CDR1 reads MNHEY; CDR2 reads SVGEGT. The CDR3 sequence is CASSPNTVAGGSADTQYF. The CDR3 DNA reads as TGTGCCAGCAGTCCCAATACCGTAGCGGGAGGAAGTGCAGATACGCAGTATTTT.

The chain couples TRBV21-1 to TRBJ2-5; the table's TRBD2 call for D was not verified on the DNA. TRBV21-1 is a known pseudogene. The CDR3 is 16 amino acids. The CDR3 is CASITPRAGGGETQYF. CDR3 DNA: TGTGCCAGCATTACTCCAAGAGCGGGAGGCGGAGAGACCCAGTACTTC.

The V call is TRBV5-5, the J call TRBJ2-2; 11 bases align to TRBD2. The V segment lost 1 base and the J segment 2 bases; nucleotides outside the gene matches: 7. The germline V gene encodes CDR1 SGHKS and CDR2 YYEKEE (reference sequence). The CDR3 is 18 amino acids. The CDR3 here is CASSLWGLAALNTGELFF. For the CDR3, the DNA is TGTGCCAGCAGCTTGTGGGGACTAGCGGCCCTAAACACCGGGGAGCTGTTTTTT.

A few counts support this clone. The gene calls are TRBV11-2 and TRBJ2-1, with a possible D match to TRBD2 (6 bases). V was cut by 1 base and J by 6 bases, with 10 bases left in between. Germline lookup yields CDR1 SGHAT and CDR2 FQNNGV. The CDR3 length is 14 residues. CDR3 sequence: CASSLAGTVNEQFF. For the CDR3, the DNA is TGTGCCAGCAGCTTAGCAGGGACTGTCAATGAGCAGTTCTTC.

The chain links TRBV4-1 to TRBJ1-2, with TRBD1 as a possible D gene (5 bases). Germline CDR1 MGHRA, CDR2 YSYEKL. V lost 0 bases to trimming and J lost 8 bases, with 16 bases between them. This CDR3 spans 15 amino acids. Written as DNA, the CDR3 is TGCGCCAGCAGCCAAGATTCTCCGGGGGACCGCGGCTACACCTTC. Protein sequence: CASSQDSPGDRGYTF.

V gene TRBV3-1 (or the pseudogene TRBV3-2) combines with J gene TRBJ1-2; 9 bases align to TRBD1. The CDR3 runs to 14 residues. The J segment lost 2 bases and the V segment lost 5 bases, leaving 3 bases of the junction unmatched. CDR1 and CDR2 (germline): LGHDT, YNNKEL (reference sequence). CDR3 protein: CASSLQGANYGYTF. CDR3 sequence (DNA): TGTGCCAGCAGCTTACAGGGGGCCAACTATGGCTACACCTTC.

The V and J genes are TRBV11-3 and TRBJ1-1, with 8 bases aligning to TRBD1. V was clipped by 3 bases and J by 6 bases; unmatched bases: 3. Per germline, CDR1 SGHNT and CDR2 YENEEA. The CDR3 runs to 13 residues. The CDR3 DNA reads TGTGCCAGCAGCTTGGACAGGGCGGCTGAAGCTTTCTTT. This translates into CASSLDRAAEAFF.

The chain has TRBV19 and TRBJ1-1; no reliable D call. The CDR3 is 13 amino acids. With 3 bases removed from V and 0 bases from J, the gap between germline ends came to 5 bases. Germline V gene sequence: CDR1 LNHDA, CDR2 SQIVND (reference sequence). The CDR3: CASSMALNTEAFF. The CDR3 DNA is TGTGCCAGTAGTATGGCTTTGAACACTGAAGCTTTCTTT.

The chain's CDR3 is CASSPSTDTQYF. The CDR3 coding sequence is TGTGCCAGCAGCCCTAGCACAGATACGCAGTATTTT. The rearrangement uses TRBV11-2 and TRBJ2-3, with no clear D. With 5 bases removed from V and 0 bases from J, the gap between germline ends came to 3 bases. Germline CDR1 SGHAT, CDR2 FQNNGV. This CDR3 comprises 12 residues.

DNA for the CDR3: TGTGCCAGTAGTGCCTCTAGGAGAGAAGAGACCCAGTACTTC. Its translation is CASSASRREETQYF. This chain links TRBV19 with TRBJ2-5, with D hard to call. V was clipped by 5 bases and J by 3 bases, with 13 bases between them. The CDR3 covers 14 residues. CDR1 is LNHDA, CDR2 SQIVND, per germline (reference sequence).

This clone appeared a few times. The V and J genes are TRBV4-1 and TRBJ1-6; maybe TRBD1 (5 bases). Germline lookup yields CDR1 MGHRA and CDR2 YSYEKL. V was pared by 1 base and J by 2 bases, with 9 bases between. The CDR3 has 16 amino acids. The CDR3 is CASSQVPTAYNSPLHF. The CDR3 nucleotides are TGCGCCAGCAGCCAAGTCCCGACAGCCTATAATTCACCCCTCCACTTT.

This chain joins TRBV6-5 and TRBJ2-7; unclear D gene. V shed 8 bases and J shed 4 bases, with 15 bases lying between them. The CDR3 contains 13 residues. From germline, CDR1 is MNHEY and CDR2 SVGAGI. For the CDR3, the DNA is TGTGCCAGCCAAAGCTCCCTTATGTACGAGCAGTACTTC. This encodes CASQSSLMYEQYF.

The CDR3 sequence: CASSPSTPGQGVGEAFF. CDR3 DNA sequence: TGTGCCAGCAGCCCGTCTACACCGGGACAGGGGGTTGGTGAAGCTTTCTTT. The chain has TRBV28 and TRBJ1-1, with TRBD1 matching 11 bases. This CDR3 is 17 amino acids long. Germline CDR1 MDHEN, CDR2 SYDVKM. Trimming at V came to 6 bases and at J to 7 bases, leaving 16 bases not matched to a gene.

The V gene is TRBV7-2, the J gene TRBJ2-4, with 9 positions matching TRBD2. In germline, CDR1 is SGHTA, CDR2 FQGNSA. Trimming removed 4 bases from V and 6 bases from J; junction bases left unmatched: 1. The CDR3 has 13 residues. The CDR3 DNA follows: TGTGCCAGCAGCTCACTAGCGGGAAACATTCAGTACTTC. It encodes CASSSLAGNIQYF.

The rearrangement uses TRBV5-5 and TRBJ2-1; TRBD2 agrees at 9 bases. CDR3 length: 15 amino acids. Germline CDR1 SGHKS, CDR2 YYEKEE (reference sequence). The trim removed 2 bases at V and 6 bases at J, leaving 6 bases unmatched. CDR3 sequence reads: CASSFAGGSGNEQFF. The CDR3 nucleotides read TGTGCCAGCAGCTTTGCGGGGGGGTCTGGCAATGAGCAGTTCTTC.

The CDR3 here is CASASGLRNTEAFF. The CDR3 DNA is TGTGCCAGCGCCTCGGGACTTAGGAACACTGAAGCTTTCTTT. The chain is built from TRBV27 and TRBJ1-1; TRBD1 might be the D (5 bases). V was clipped by 8 bases and J by 1 base, with 14 bases between them. The germline CDR1 and CDR2 sequences are MNHEY and SMNVEV (reference sequence). The CDR3 is 14 residues long.

The chain joins TRBV5-4 to TRBJ1-1; D is ambiguous. The CDR3 covers 16 residues. CDR1 is SGHNT, CDR2 YYREEE, per germline (reference sequence). V lost 0 bases to trimming and J lost 3 bases, with 15 bases between them. The CDR3 protein is CASSLALRVTDTEAFF. In nucleotides, the CDR3 is TGTGCCAGCAGCTTGGCCTTACGGGTTACGGACACTGAAGCTTTCTTT.

The V call is TRBV7-9, the J call TRBJ1-3; D unresolved. CDR3 length equals 14 residues. V shed 4 bases and J shed 2 bases, with 9 bases lying between them. The germline V gene encodes CDR1 SEHNR and CDR2 FQNEAQ (reference sequence). CDR3 sequence reads: CASSSHGAGNTIYF. The CDR3 region has the DNA TGTGCCAGCAGCTCGCACGGGGCTGGAAACACCATATATTTT.